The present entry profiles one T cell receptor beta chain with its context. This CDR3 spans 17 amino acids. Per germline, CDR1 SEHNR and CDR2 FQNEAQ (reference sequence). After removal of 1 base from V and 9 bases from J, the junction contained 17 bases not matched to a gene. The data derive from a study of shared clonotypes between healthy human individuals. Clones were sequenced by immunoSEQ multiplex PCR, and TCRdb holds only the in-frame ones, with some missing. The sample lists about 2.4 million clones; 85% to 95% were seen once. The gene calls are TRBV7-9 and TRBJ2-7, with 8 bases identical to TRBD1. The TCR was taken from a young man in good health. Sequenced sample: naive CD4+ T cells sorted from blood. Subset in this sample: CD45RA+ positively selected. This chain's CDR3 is CASSLGVGTGTGDGQYF. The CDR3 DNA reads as TGTGCCAGCAGCTTAGGCGTAGGGACCGGGACAGGAGACGGGCAGTACTTC. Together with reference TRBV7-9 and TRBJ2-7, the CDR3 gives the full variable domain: DTGVSQNPRHKITKRGQNVTFRCDPISEHNRLYWYRQTLGQGPEFLTYFQNEAQLEKSRLLSDRFSAERPKGSFSTLEIQRTEQGDSAMYLCASSLGVGTGTGDGQYFGPGTRLTVT.